These 12 T cell receptor beta chains were sequenced from one sample in a study of technical replicates of blood from a few donors. Profiled with immunoSEQ multiplex PCR; TCRdb holds only in-frame clones, not every one. The top ten clones hold roughly 3.1% of a sample with fewer than 60,000 clones, about 95% of them seen once. Material: PBMCs. The source of these receptors is a human donor in good health. Some clones in this sample may be carry-over from other donors' samples.

The chain recombines TRBV5-1 with TRBJ1-4; 8 nucleotides align to TRBD1. This CDR3 comprises 14 residues. Germline lookup yields CDR1 SGHRS and CDR2 YFSETQ. The V and J ends lost 3 bases and 7 bases, in that order; junction bases with no gene match: 5. The CDR3: CASSSRTGTEKLFF. DNA for the CDR3: TGCGCCAGCAGCTCCCGGACAGGGACTGAAAAACTGTTTTTT.

This chain links TRBV25-1 with TRBJ1-6; possible D gene TRBD1, 6 bases. CDR3 length: 14 amino acids. V was cut by 6 bases and J by 5 bases, with 11 bases left in between. Germline lookup yields CDR1 MGHDK and CDR2 SYGVNS. As DNA, the CDR3 is TGTGCCAGCAGCACCGGGACAAATAATTCACCCCTCCACTTT. It encodes CASSTGTNNSPLHF.

This chain uses TRBV7-8 with TRBJ2-7, with 8 positions matching TRBD2. The CDR3 covers 15 residues. The J segment lost 2 bases and the V segment lost 4 bases, leaving 7 bases of the junction unmatched. Germline CDR1 is SGHVS and CDR2 is FQNEAQ. The CDR3 coding sequence is TGTGCCAGCAGCTCGGGCCCGGGAGGGACCTACGAGCAGTACTTC. As protein: CASSSGPGGTYEQYF.

This clone has only one observation. V and J are TRBV11-3 and TRBJ2-7; D perhaps matches TRBD2 (7 bases). The CDR3 spans 18 residues. The ends were cut back, 1 base at V and 3 bases at J, with 22 bases in the middle. Germline V gene sequence: CDR1 SGHNT, CDR2 YENEEA. CDR3 region: CASSLGGEGRGGCYEQYF. CDR3 sequence (DNA): TGTGCCAGCAGCTTAGGGGGAGAGGGCAGGGGAGGGTGCTACGAGCAGTACTTC.

This chain joins TRBV4-1 and TRBJ2-5, with TRBD2 identical over 9 bases. The CDR3 runs 16 residues. CDR1 and CDR2 from the germline V gene are MGHRA and YSYEKL. Germline trimming cut 0 bases from V and 5 bases from J; bases unmatched to any gene: 7. The CDR3 reads CASSQDRLAGWETQYF. The CDR3 nucleotides read TGCGCCAGCAGCCAAGATCGGCTAGCGGGATGGGAGACCCAGTACTTC.

The V and J genes are TRBV6-5 and TRBJ1-2; 8 bases line up with TRBD1. V lost 6 bases and J lost 4; bases outside the gene matches: 10. CDR3 size: 15 residues. CDR1 is MNHEY, CDR2 SVGAGI, per germline. CDR3 sequence reads: CASSPGTGDFYGYTF. CDR3 sequence (DNA): TGTGCCAGCAGCCCCGGGACAGGAGACTTCTATGGCTACACCTTC.

For the CDR3, the DNA is TGTGCCAGTAGCGCACAGGGGGGGAACACTGAAGCTTTCTTT. Translating gives CASSAQGGNTEAFF. The chain links TRBV2 to TRBJ1-1; 8 nucleotides line up with TRBD1. The CDR3 spans 14 residues. Trimming cost V 9 bases and J 1 base; bases outside gene matches: 7. CDR1 is SNHLY, CDR2 FYNNEI, per germline.

V is TRBV19 and J is TRBJ1-2; D is perhaps TRBD1 (6 bases). The CDR3 is 14 residues long. Trimming cost V 5 bases and J 2 bases, with 12 bases left between them. Germline V gene sequence: CDR1 LNHDA, CDR2 SQIVND (reference sequence). In DNA, the CDR3 is TGTGCCAGTAGTCCACGTCAGGGGAACTATGGCTACACCTTC. It is translated as CASSPRQGNYGYTF.

The chain joins TRBV10-3 to TRBJ2-6; tentatively, D is TRBD1 (5 bases). The germline V and J ends were trimmed by 7 bases and 4 bases, with 11 bases remaining between them. The CDR3 runs to 14 residues. Germline V gene data show CDR1 as ENHRY and CDR2 as SYGVKD. The CDR3 reads CAITPGSGANVLTF. The DNA of the CDR3 is TGTGCCATCACCCCAGGGTCCGGGGCCAACGTCCTGACTTTC.

The chain joins TRBV30 to TRBJ1-1; D unclear. The V end lost 2 bases, the J end lost 8 bases, and 12 bases lay between the germline ends. Germline CDR1 is GTSNPN and CDR2 is SVGIG (reference sequence). The CDR3 runs to 12 residues. CDR3 protein: CAWSNGKKEAFF. Written as DNA, the CDR3 is TGTGCCTGGAGTAACGGGAAGAAAGAAGCTTTCTTT. Using reference TRBV30 and TRBJ1-1 for the parts outside the CDR3, the full variable domain is SQTIHQWPATLVQPVGSPLSLECTVEGTSNPNLYWYRQAAGRGLQLLFYSVGIGQISSEVPQNLSASRPQDRQFILSSKKLLLSDSGFYLCAWSNGKKEAFFGQGTRLTVV.

The chain combines TRBV4-2 with TRBJ2-7, with 7 bases matching TRBD2. V lost 1 base, J lost 0 bases, and 0 bases stayed unmatched. CDR3 length: 14 amino acids. The germline V gene has CDR1 LGHNA and CDR2 YNFKEQ. The CDR3 region has the DNA TGTGCCAGCAGCCAAGGGACTAGCTCCTACGAGCAGTACTTC. Its translation is CASSQGTSSYEQYF.

The V gene is TRBV11-2, the J gene TRBJ2-7, with D maybe TRBD1 (5 bases). The CDR3 extends over 12 amino acids. Germline V gene data show CDR1 as SGHAT and CDR2 as FQNNGV. Between the trimmed V and J ends, which lost 4 bases and 3 bases, there was a span of 7 bases. CDR3 sequence: CASSSDSYEQYF. The CDR3 nucleotides are TGTGCCAGCAGCTCAGACAGCTACGAGCAGTACTTC.